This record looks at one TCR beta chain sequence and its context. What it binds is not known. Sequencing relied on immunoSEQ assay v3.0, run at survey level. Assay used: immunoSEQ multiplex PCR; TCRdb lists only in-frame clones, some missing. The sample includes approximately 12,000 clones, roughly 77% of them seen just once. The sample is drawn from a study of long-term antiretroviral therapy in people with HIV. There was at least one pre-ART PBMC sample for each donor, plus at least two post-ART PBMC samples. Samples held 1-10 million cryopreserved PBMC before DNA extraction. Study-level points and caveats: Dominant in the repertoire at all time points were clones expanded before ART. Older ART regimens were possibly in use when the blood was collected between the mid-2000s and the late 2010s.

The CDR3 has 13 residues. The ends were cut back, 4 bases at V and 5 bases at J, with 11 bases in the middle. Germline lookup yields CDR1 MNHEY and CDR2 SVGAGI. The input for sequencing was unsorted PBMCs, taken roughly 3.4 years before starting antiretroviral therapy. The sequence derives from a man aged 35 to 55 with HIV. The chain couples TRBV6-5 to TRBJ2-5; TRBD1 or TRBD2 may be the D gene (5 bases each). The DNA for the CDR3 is TGTGCCAGCAGTTTGCCGGGGACGGAGACCCAGTACTTC. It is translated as CASSLPGTETQYF.